What follows is one T cell receptor (beta chain) and its context. The antigen is undetermined. The CDR3 contains 16 residues. With 1 base removed from V and 0 bases from J, the gap between germline ends came to 10 bases. Germline loops: CDR1 SSHAT, CDR2 FNYEAQ (reference sequence). This specimen comes from a study of tumor-infiltrating lymphocytes in localized non-small cell lung cancer. Findings and caveats of the study: Only some patients had TCR sequencing, depending on available tissue. IM1 and IM2 tumors showed no difference in T-cell fraction.

Data came from immunoSEQ multiplex PCR; TCRdb stores just in-frame clones and leaves some out. The sample contains 12,000 or so clones, less than 90% of which appear only once. V and J are TRBV7-7 and TRBJ2-1; a weak D match, TRBD1 (5 bases). The TCR was taken from a human donor with non-small cell lung cancer. Sequenced material: lung tumor tissue. The CDR3 is CASSLGGYSSYNEQFF. CDR3 nucleotide sequence: TGTGCCAGCAGCTTAGGGGGCTACAGCTCCTACAATGAGCAGTTCTTC. Complete variable domain (other parts from reference TRBV7-7 and TRBJ2-1): GAGVSQSPRYKVTKRGQDVTLRCDPISSHATLYWYQQALGQGPEFLTYFNYEAQPDKSGLPSDRFSAERPEGSISTLTIQRTEQRDSAMYRCASSLGGYSSYNEQFFGPGTRLTVL.